The 24 T cell receptor beta chains reported below all come from one sample, sequenced in a study of T cell responses to AZD1222 COVID-19 vaccine. The table came from immunoSEQ multiplex PCR; TCRdb's copy has only in-frame clones and leaves some out. The repertoire holds over 85,000 clones, with 85% to 90% as singletons. The specimen comprised peripheral blood, sampled 28 days after the second AZD1222 dose. The receptors derive from an adult who received the AZD1222 COVID-19 vaccine.

This clone has a handful of counts. The chain couples TRBV6-4 to TRBJ2-2; D tentatively reads TRBD1 or TRBD2 (5 bases each). V lost 3 bases and J lost 3, with 14 bases in between. The CDR3 loop spans 16 amino acids. From germline, CDR1 is MRHNA and CDR2 SNTAGT. CDR3 sequence (DNA): TGTGCCAGCAGTGAGGGGGACCTTAGCGACACCGGGGAGCTGTTTTTT. Its protein product is CASSEGDLSDTGELFF.

This sequence joins TRBV19 and TRBJ2-1; D perhaps matches TRBD2 (5 bases). The CDR3 is made up of 11 amino acids. The V gene lost 10 bases and the J gene lost 7 bases, with 11 bases spanning the gap. In germline, CDR1 is LNHDA, CDR2 SQIVND (reference sequence). CDR3 loop: CATHGVNEQFF. For the CDR3, the DNA is TGTGCCACCCACGGGGTAAATGAGCAGTTCTTC. Variable domain in full (rest from reference TRBV19 and TRBJ2-1): DGGITQSPKYLFRKEGQNVTLSCEQNLNHDAMYWYRQDPGQGLRLIYYSQIVNDFQKGDIAEGYSVSREKKESFPLTVTSAQKNPTAFYLCATHGVNEQFFGPGTRLTVL.

The chain combines TRBV4-2 with TRBJ2-2, with a tentative D call TRBD2 (5 bases). Looked up from germline, CDR1 is LGHNA and CDR2 is YNFKEQ. V was trimmed by 3 bases and J by 3 bases, leaving 20 bases between them. The CDR3 is 18 amino acids. CDR3 DNA: TGTGCCAGCAGCCAGGTACTCGAAGCCTGGGGAGACACCGGGGAGCTGTTTTTT. The encoded protein is CASSQVLEAWGDTGELFF.

The CDR3: CASSPIITNEKLFF. The CDR3 coding sequence is TGTGCCAGCAGTCCTATCATTACAAATGAAAAACTGTTTTTT. This chain joins TRBV6-5 and TRBJ1-4; D call uncertain. CDR3 length: 14 residues. V was trimmed by 5 bases and J by 5 bases, leaving 12 bases between them. Germline V lookup: CDR1 MNHEY, CDR2 SVGAGI.

The rearrangement uses TRBV19 and TRBJ2-1; the D gene could be TRBD1 or TRBD2 (5 bases each). Germline lookup yields CDR1 LNHDA and CDR2 SQIVND (reference sequence). The CDR3 runs 15 residues. Trimming removed 1 base from V and 1 base from J, with 8 bases in between. CDR3 sequence reads: CASSIAGGSYNEQFF. Written as DNA, the CDR3 is TGTGCCAGTAGTATAGCTGGGGGATCCTACAATGAGCAGTTCTTC.

This clone has just a few counts. The rearrangement uses TRBV2 and TRBJ2-1; 8 positions agree with TRBD2. This CDR3 has 13 residues. The germline V gene has CDR1 SNHLY and CDR2 FYNNEI. V was clipped by 10 bases and J by 6 bases; unmatched bases: 8. CDR3 nucleotides: TGTGCCACCCGGGAGGGAAGGGGCAATGAGCAGTTCTTC. It yields the protein CATREGRGNEQFF.

The CDR3 nucleotides read TGTGCCAGCCTCCCCTCTGGCGGAATAGAGCAGTTCTTC. Translating it yields CASLPSGGIEQFF. This chain joins TRBV6-5 and TRBJ2-1; D uncertain. Germline V gene lookup returns CDR1 MNHEY and CDR2 SVGAGI. V lost 8 bases, J lost 10 bases, and 18 bases lay in between. This CDR3 comprises 13 residues.

The chain combines TRBV28 with TRBJ2-3; 7 bases map to TRBD2. The V gene's germline CDR1 is MDHEN and CDR2 SYDVKM. Trimming took 5 bases from V and 5 from J; bases not matched to a gene: 7. The CDR3 has 14 amino acids. The CDR3 nucleotides read TGTGCCAGCAGTCCACAGGCGGGAGTAGATACGCAGTATTTT. Translating it yields CASSPQAGVDTQYF.

The genes are TRBV28 and TRBJ1-2, with TRBD1 identical over 10 bases. The germline V gene encodes CDR1 MDHEN and CDR2 SYDVKM. V was clipped by 3 bases and J by 4 bases; unmatched bases: 8. This CDR3 comprises 16 residues. This CDR3 is CASSFGGTGVSYGYTF. As DNA, the CDR3 is TGTGCCAGCAGTTTTGGCGGGACAGGGGTTTCCTATGGCTACACCTTC.

The V and J genes are TRBV5-8 and TRBJ1-5; TRBD1 agrees at 7 bases. V lost 2 bases, J lost 7 bases, and 9 bases stayed unmatched. The CDR3 runs 15 residues. Looked up from germline, CDR1 is SGHTS and CDR2 is YDEGEE. In DNA form, the CDR3 reads TGTGCCAGCAGCTTCTCATTCAGGGGGTTCCAGCCCCAGCATTTT. This translates into CASSFSFRGFQPQHF.

This chain connects TRBV9 to TRBJ2-2; 9 bases agree with TRBD1. There are 17 residues in the CDR3. In germline, CDR1 is SGDLS, CDR2 YYNGEE. With V trimmed by 3 bases and J by 7 bases, 13 bases remained unmatched. The DNA for the CDR3 is TGTGCCAGCAGCGCGACTCGGACAGGGGCTGTGTTCGGGGAGCTGTTTTTT. This sequence encodes CASSATRTGAVFGELFF.

The gene calls are TRBV28 and TRBJ1-5, with D unresolved. The CDR3 extends over 15 amino acids. Germline CDR1 MDHEN, CDR2 SYDVKM. Trimming pared 4 bases from V and 3 bases from J, leaving 13 bases between. The CDR3 reads CASSSLSGFNQPQHF. The CDR3 region has the DNA TGTGCCAGCAGTTCCCTCTCGGGATTCAATCAGCCCCAGCATTTT. Drawing the rest from reference TRBV28 and TRBJ1-5, the complete variable domain is DVKVTQSSRYLVKRTGEKVFLECVQDMDHENMFWYRQDPGLGLRLIYFSYDVKMKEKGDIPEGYSVSREKKERFSLILESASTNQTSMYLCASSSLSGFNQPQHFGDGTRLSIL.

This chain uses TRBV5-1 with TRBJ1-1; 9 bases agree with TRBD1. V shed 2 bases, J shed 6 bases, and the junction held 5 bases outside the gene matches. The CDR3 is 14 residues long. Germline loops: CDR1 SGHRS, CDR2 YFSETQ. CDR3: CASSFGQGIPEAFF. CDR3 in DNA: TGCGCCAGCAGCTTTGGACAGGGGATCCCTGAAGCTTTCTTT.

The chain has TRBV5-1 and TRBJ1-6; TRBD1 might be the D (5 bases). With 5 bases removed from V and 6 bases from J, the gap between germline ends came to 21 bases. This CDR3 comprises 17 residues. From germline, CDR1 is SGHRS and CDR2 YFSETQ. The CDR3 nucleotides read TGCGCCAGCAGTTCCGGGACCCAGGGTGCCTCTAATTCACCCCTCCACTTT. Protein sequence: CASSSGTQGASNSPLHF. Complete variable domain (other parts from reference TRBV5-1 and TRBJ1-6): KAGVTQTPRYLIKTRGQQVTLSCSPISGHRSVSWYQQTPGQGLQFLFEYFSETQRNKGNFPGRFSGRQFSNSRSEMNVSTLELGDSALYLCASSSGTQGASNSPLHFGNGTRLTVT.

The rearrangement uses TRBV6-2 or TRBV6-3 and TRBJ2-7; possibly TRBD1 or TRBD2 for D (5 bases each). In germline, CDR1 is MNHEY, CDR2 SVGEGT. The length of the CDR3 is 16 residues. V was trimmed by 2 bases and J by 8 bases, leaving 22 bases between them. The CDR3 region is CASSYMATGPDSKQYF. The CDR3 DNA follows: TGTGCCAGCAGTTACATGGCGACGGGACCTGACTCAAAGCAGTACTTC.

This rearrangement joins TRBV30 to TRBJ1-1; D gene ambiguous. Germline CDR1 is GTSNPN and CDR2 is SVGIG (reference sequence). The germline V and J ends were trimmed by 6 bases and 6 bases, with 17 bases remaining between them. CDR3 length equals 13 residues. The CDR3 region has the DNA TGTGCCTGTAGTCAAGGACCCGGGGCTGAAGCTTTCTTT. It is translated as CACSQGPGAEAFF.

This chain joins TRBV5-5 and TRBJ1-1, with no clear D. Per germline, CDR1 SGHKS and CDR2 YYEKEE (reference sequence). This CDR3 has 13 amino acids. Trimming stripped 0 bases from V and 3 bases from J, with 6 bases between. CDR3 sequence: CASSLAGYTEAFF. Here the CDR3 DNA reads TGTGCCAGCAGCTTGGCGGGCTACACTGAAGCTTTCTTT.

This chain joins TRBV10-3 and TRBJ2-1; 8 bases match TRBD2. Germline values: CDR1 ENHRY, CDR2 SYGVKD. This CDR3 spans 14 amino acids. V was clipped by 2 bases and J by 7 bases; unmatched bases: 4. The CDR3 loop reads CAISEARGGNEQFF. The DNA for the CDR3 is TGTGCCATCAGTGAGGCACGCGGGGGGAATGAGCAGTTCTTC.

The genes are TRBV29-1 and TRBJ2-3, with D maybe TRBD2 (5 bases). This CDR3 comprises 13 residues. Trimming removed 3 bases at V and 5 bases at J, with 12 bases between. Per germline, CDR1 SQVTM and CDR2 ANQGSEA. The CDR3: CSVDRLGGDTQYF. The CDR3 bases are TGCAGCGTTGATCGCCTAGGAGGAGATACGCAGTATTTT.

The V call is TRBV5-1, the J call TRBJ2-5; D is perhaps TRBD1 or TRBD2 (7 bases each). CDR1 is SGHRS, CDR2 YFSETQ, per germline. Trimming stripped 5 bases from V and 1 base from J, with 12 bases between. The CDR3 consists of 14 residues. CDR3 nucleotides: TGCGCCAGCAGAACCAGGGGGGGCCAAGAGACCCAGTACTTC. Translation gives CASRTRGGQETQYF. Using reference TRBV5-1 and TRBJ2-5 for the parts outside the CDR3, the full variable domain is KAGVTQTPRYLIKTRGQQVTLSCSPISGHRSVSWYQQTPGQGLQFLFEYFSETQRNKGNFPGRFSGRQFSNSRSEMNVSTLELGDSALYLCASRTRGGQETQYFGPGTRLLVL.

As regards this clone: Relative to the germline gene, one junction end is altered; a read error may explain this. V is TRBV6-5 and J is TRBJ1-4; 7 bases line up with TRBD1. Germline CDR1 is MNHEY and CDR2 is SVGAGI. This CDR3 is built from 13 residues. The CDR3 nucleotides are TGTGCCAGCAGCGCCCTGATTTGGGACAGCCTGCTTTTT. This gives the protein CASSALIWDSLLF.

V and J are TRBV2 and TRBJ2-7; 13 bases align to TRBD2. Germline V CDR1 and CDR2: SNHLY, FYNNEI. The CDR3 extends over 19 amino acids. J was trimmed by 1 base and V by 6 bases; bases with no gene match: 15. The CDR3 loop is CASSPLGTGLAGLSYEQYF. The CDR3 coding sequence is TGTGCCAGCAGCCCACTCGGTACGGGACTAGCGGGACTTTCCTACGAGCAGTACTTC.

The J gene is TRBJ1-4, the V gene TRBV6-5, with TRBD1 matching 9 bases. The CDR3 has 14 amino acids. In germline, CDR1 is MNHEY, CDR2 SVGAGI. J gave up 9 bases and V 5 bases, and 7 bases lay outside the gene matches. CDR3 in amino acids: CASSTGTGSKKLFF. The CDR3 nucleotides are TGTGCCAGCAGTACCGGGACAGGGTCCAAAAAACTGTTTTTT.

There are a few counts of this clone. The V call is TRBV5-4, the J call TRBJ2-5; no definite D call. The germline CDR1 and CDR2 sequences are SGHNT and YYREEE (reference sequence). Trimming stripped 1 base from V and 4 bases from J, with 2 bases between. The CDR3 runs to 11 residues. The CDR3 sequence is CASSLTETQYF. The DNA for the CDR3 is TGTGCCAGCAGCTTGACAGAGACCCAGTACTTC.